These 32 T cell receptor beta chains were all obtained from the same sample, sequenced in a study of Graves' ophthalmopathy and Graves' hyperthyroidism. The TCR beta CDR3 regions underwent amplification from RNA transcripts. Second-round multiplex PCR came after first-round RT-PCR with HTBI primers. TCRdb independently ran MiXCR on the multiplex PCR reads; one entry per CDR3 protein. The profile shows about 400,000 distinct CDR3 sequences, around 20% of them singletons. The specimen was peripheral blood. Source of these receptors: a woman aged 18-35 years with Graves' ophthalmopathy.

The rearrangement links TRBV19 to TRBJ1-2; D gene unclear. The V end lost 2 bases, the J end lost 3 bases, and 25 bases lay between the germline ends. CDR3 size: 19 residues. Germline CDR1 reads LNHDA; CDR2 reads SQIVND (reference sequence). CDR3 region: CASSIRGGFRIYEYYGYTF. The CDR3 bases are TGTGCCAGTAGTATAAGAGGAGGTTTTCGGATCTACGAGTACTATGGCTACACCTTC.

This clonotype was detected ten times or more. The rearrangement joins TRBV28 to TRBJ1-5, with D perhaps matching TRBD1 (5 bases). V gave up 4 bases and J gave up 4 bases, with 17 bases separating them. Germline V gene data show CDR1 as MDHEN and CDR2 as SYDVKM. The CDR3 has 16 residues. CDR3 residues: CASSSLPGGVNQPQHF. CDR3 nucleotides: TGTGCCAGCAGTTCGCTACCCGGGGGTGTTAATCAGCCCCAGCATTTT.

This clonotype was recorded many times. This chain connects TRBV14 to TRBJ1-1; D ambiguous. Germline CDR1 is SGHDN and CDR2 is FVKESK. V was trimmed by 1 base and J by 4 bases, leaving 7 bases between them. The CDR3 runs 13 residues. The CDR3 reads CASSQGFLTEAFF. The DNA of the CDR3 is TGTGCCAGCAGCCAAGGTTTCCTCACTGAAGCTTTCTTT. Supplemented by reference TRBV14 and TRBJ1-1, the full variable domain reads EAGVTQFPSHSVIEKGQTVTLRCDPISGHDNLYWYRRVMGKEIKFLLHFVKESKQDESGMPNNRFLAERTGGTYSTLKVQPAELEDSGVYFCASSQGFLTEAFFGQGTRLTVV.

This clonotype was recorded many times. The V call is TRBV7-8, the J call TRBJ1-1, with 9 bases identical to TRBD1. The germline V gene has CDR1 SGHVS and CDR2 FQNEAQ. CDR3 length: 16 residues. V shed 7 bases, J shed 4 bases, and the junction held 13 bases outside the gene matches. The CDR3 sequence is CASTPRDRVIGTEAFF. CDR3 nucleotides: TGTGCCAGCACCCCGCGGGACAGGGTAATAGGCACTGAAGCTTTCTTT.

The chain employs TRBV11-2 and TRBJ2-7; no reliable D call. Germline V gene data show CDR1 as SGHAT and CDR2 as FQNNGV. The V gene lost 4 bases and the J gene lost 2 bases, with 15 bases spanning the gap. The CDR3 contains 15 residues. The CDR3 reads CASSWGRPVPYEQYF. The CDR3, as DNA: TGTGCCAGCAGCTGGGGTCGCCCAGTCCCCTACGAGCAGTACTTC.

This clonotype has at least ten counts. The junction departs from the called germline gene at one end, perhaps through a read error. The chain employs TRBV12-3 or TRBV12-4 and TRBJ1-6; D remains ambiguous. The length of the CDR3 is 14 residues. The CDR3 here is CASSLRFFNSPLQF. DNA of the CDR3: TGTGCCAGCAGTTTACGCTTTTTTAATTCACCCCTCCAGTTT.

There are many counts of this clonotype. CDR3 residues: CSAGGGTGSNQPQHF. The CDR3 coding sequence is TGCAGTGCGGGAGGGGGGACAGGGAGCAATCAGCCCCAGCATTTT. The chain is built from TRBV20-1 and TRBJ1-5; 9 bases are shared with TRBD1. CDR1 and CDR2 (germline): DFQATT, SNEGSKA (reference sequence). CDR3 length equals 15 residues. With 6 bases clipped from V and 1 base from J, the junction kept 7 bases outside the gene matches.

This clonotype was recorded at least ten times. The genes are TRBV30 and TRBJ2-3; D remains ambiguous. The CDR3 loop spans 12 amino acids. Germline V CDR1 and CDR2: GTSNPN, SVGIG (reference sequence). The V end was cut by 2 bases, the J end by 4 bases, with 7 bases between. The CDR3 DNA sequence: TGTGCCTGGAGTTTGGGTCCAGATACGCAGTATTTT. The encoded protein is CAWSLGPDTQYF.

This clonotype was observed at least ten times. The V gene is TRBV6-2 or TRBV6-3, the J gene TRBJ2-7; tentative D call: TRBD2 (5 bases). This CDR3 is 11 amino acids long. The V gene's germline CDR1 is MNHEY and CDR2 SVGEGT. Between the trimmed V and J ends, which lost 10 bases and 4 bases, there was a span of 11 bases. CDR3 nucleotides: TGTGCCACCGCCAGGACTTACGAGCAGTACTTC. This gives the protein CATARTYEQYF.

This clonotype was counted many times. This rearrangement joins TRBV10-2 to TRBJ2-7; the D gene is possibly TRBD2 (5 bases). The germline V and J ends were trimmed by 7 bases and 6 bases, with 13 bases remaining between them. Germline-derived CDR1 and CDR2 are WSHSY and SAAADI. This CDR3 spans 12 amino acids. In DNA, the CDR3 is TGCGCCAGCACCAGCGGCACCTCCGAGCAGTACTTC. Protein: CASTSGTSEQYF.

This clonotype was seen ten or more times. This chain uses TRBV7-9 with TRBJ1-1; D call uncertain. With 4 bases removed from V and 0 bases from J, the gap between germline ends came to 12 bases. The CDR3 runs 15 residues. Germline V gene lookup returns CDR1 SEHNR and CDR2 FQNEAQ (reference sequence). The DNA for the CDR3 is TGTGCCAGCAGCTCCAGGCGCCCCATGAACACTGAAGCTTTCTTT. Residues: CASSSRRPMNTEAFF.

This rearrangement joins TRBV28 to TRBJ2-5; 9 nucleotides match TRBD2. V gave up 4 bases and J gave up 2 bases; unmatched junction bases: 8. This CDR3 contains 16 residues. The V gene's germline CDR1 is MDHEN and CDR2 SYDVKM. The CDR3 region has the DNA TGTGCCAGCAGTTCAGATCTAGCGGGGATACAAGAGACCCAGTACTTC. It codes for CASSSDLAGIQETQYF. The whole variable domain, remainder taken from reference TRBV28 and TRBJ2-5, is DVKVTQSSRYLVKRTGEKVFLECVQDMDHENMFWYRQDPGLGLRLIYFSYDVKMKEKGDIPEGYSVSREKKERFSLILESASTNQTSMYLCASSSDLAGIQETQYFGPGTRLLVL.

This clonotype was recorded many times. The chain has TRBV7-9 and TRBJ2-4; TRBD1 aligns across 7 bases. Germline loops: CDR1 SEHNR, CDR2 FQNEAQ (reference sequence). This CDR3 comprises 21 residues. Trimming took 2 bases from V and 1 from J; bases not matched to a gene: 20. The CDR3 is CASSLTITRQGPLQAKNIQYF. The CDR3 bases are TGTGCCAGCAGCTTAACTATCACTAGACAGGGACCACTCCAGGCCAAAAACATTCAGTACTTC. Full variable domain (rest looked up from reference TRBV7-9 and TRBJ2-4): DTGVSQNPRHKITKRGQNVTFRCDPISEHNRLYWYRQTLGQGPEFLTYFQNEAQLEKSRLLSDRFSAERPKGSFSTLEIQRTEQGDSAMYLCASSLTITRQGPLQAKNIQYFGAGTRLSVL.

This clonotype has at least ten counts. The chain uses TRBV24-1 and TRBJ2-7, with TRBD1 as a possible D gene (7 bases). This CDR3 region has 16 residues. Germline CDR1 reads KGHDR; CDR2 reads SFDVKD. V was shortened by 3 bases and J by 9 bases, with 23 bases between the two germline ends. The CDR3 DNA reads TGTGCCACCAGTGATCCTTTGGGACAGAGGGACTCCGGGCAGTACTTC. It codes for CATSDPLGQRDSGQYF.

This clonotype came up many times. The V gene is TRBV28, the J gene TRBJ1-6, with D tentatively TRBD1 (6 bases). This CDR3 comprises 13 residues. V was cut by 5 bases and J by 8 bases, with 10 bases left in between. The germline V gene has CDR1 MDHEN and CDR2 SYDVKM. CDR3 sequence: CASSRGGYSPLHF. The CDR3 DNA reads as TGTGCCAGCAGTCGAGGGGGGTATTCACCCCTCCACTTT.

The rearrangement joins TRBV29-1 to TRBJ2-7; TRBD1 matches at 11 bases. V lost 2 bases to trimming and J lost 7 bases; unmatched junction nucleotides: 10. CDR1 and CDR2 from the germline V gene are SQVTM and ANQGSEA. CDR3 size: 15 residues. CDR3 region: CSVEIRGQGAGEQYF. The CDR3 bases are TGCAGCGTTGAAATTAGAGGACAGGGGGCCGGAGAGCAGTACTTC.

This clonotype has ten or more counts. The chain's CDR3 is CSVVRLAGGSAEETQYF. The CDR3 nucleotides read TGCAGCGTCGTTCGACTAGCGGGGGGGAGCGCCGAAGAGACCCAGTACTTC. The chain couples TRBV29-1 to TRBJ2-5; the match to TRBD2 covers 14 bases. Germline loops: CDR1 SQVTM, CDR2 ANQGSEA. This CDR3 comprises 17 residues. The J segment lost 3 bases and the V segment lost 6 bases, leaving 12 bases of the junction unmatched.

This clonotype was detected many times. The chain is built from TRBV27 and TRBJ2-5; no clear D. V was cut by 6 bases and J by 2 bases, with 10 bases left in between. Germline values: CDR1 MNHEY, CDR2 SMNVEV (reference sequence). The CDR3 covers 13 residues. Here the CDR3 DNA reads TGTGCCAGCAGCACCCTAAGGCAAGAGACCCAGTACTTC. Translating it yields CASSTLRQETQYF.

This clonotype showed up many times. The J gene is TRBJ1-1, the V gene TRBV20-1; D unresolved. V was clipped by 5 bases and J by 1 base, with 23 bases between them. CDR3 length: 17 amino acids. Germline V gene sequence: CDR1 DFQATT, CDR2 SNEGSKA (reference sequence). The CDR3 loop is CSAGPVGSSWGNTEAFF. The CDR3 DNA reads as TGCAGTGCTGGGCCAGTAGGGAGCTCTTGGGGGAACACTGAAGCTTTCTTT.

This clonotype was seen many times. V gene TRBV2 combines with J gene TRBJ1-5; D is possibly TRBD1 (5 bases). Trimming removed 3 bases at V and 4 bases at J, with 10 bases between. The CDR3 totals 14 residues. From germline, CDR1 is SNHLY and CDR2 FYNNEI. CDR3 sequence reads: CASSDWDVNQPQHF. In DNA, the CDR3 is TGTGCCAGCAGTGACTGGGACGTTAATCAGCCCCAGCATTTT.

This clonotype was seen at least ten times. This sequence may be a read error, since a much larger clone differs from it by one base. The chain joins TRBV6-1 to TRBJ1-2; 10 bases are a match to TRBD1. Germline CDR1 and CDR2: MNHNS and SASEGT. The CDR3 extends over 14 amino acids. Trimming cost V 6 bases and J 2 bases; bases outside gene matches: 3. CDR3 protein: CASRLGQGNYGYTF. As DNA, the CDR3 is TGTGCCAGCAGACTGGGACAGGGGAACTATGGCTACACCTTC.

This clonotype was detected many times. The CDR3 spells CASGEGYGYTF. The CDR3 nucleotides read TGTGCCAGCGGGGAGGGCTACGGCTACACCTTC. The chain is built from TRBV6-5 and TRBJ1-2, with D unresolved. CDR1 MNHEY and CDR2 SVGAGI come from the germline V gene. Trimming left V 8 bases short and J 8 bases short, with 12 bases between. There are 11 residues in the CDR3.

The sample holds many counts of this clonotype. This chain uses TRBV28 with TRBJ2-7, with a weak D call TRBD2 (6 bases). Germline V gives CDR1 MDHEN, CDR2 SYDVKM. The CDR3 has 13 residues. Trimming left V 7 bases short and J 5 bases short, with 15 bases between. The CDR3: CASIPAGNDEQYF. Here the CDR3 DNA reads TGTGCCAGCATCCCTGCGGGGAATGACGAGCAGTACTTC.

This clonotype showed up many times. This chain joins TRBV29-1 and TRBJ2-5; 9 bases agree with TRBD1. V lost 4 bases, J lost 5 bases, and 5 bases stayed unmatched. The CDR3 contains 13 residues. Per germline, CDR1 SQVTM and CDR2 ANQGSEA. The CDR3 sequence is CSVGGQGWETQYF. CDR3 bases: TGCAGCGTTGGGGGACAGGGTTGGGAGACCCAGTACTTC.

V and J are TRBV6-1 and TRBJ1-2; no firm D call. The germline V gene has CDR1 MNHNS and CDR2 SASEGT. The length of the CDR3 is 14 residues. V lost 0 bases and J 0 bases, leaving 5 bases between the germline ends. The CDR3 loop is CASSEAASNYGYTF. CDR3 in DNA: TGTGCCAGCAGTGAAGCGGCATCTAACTATGGCTACACCTTC.

The chain joins TRBV29-1 to TRBJ1-1, with D maybe TRBD1 (6 bases). This CDR3 contains 12 residues. In germline, CDR1 is SQVTM, CDR2 ANQGSEA. V lost 4 bases and J 7 bases, leaving 13 bases between the germline ends. CDR3 sequence (DNA): TGCAGCGTTGGTCAGGGGAACTATGAAGCTTTCTTT. It encodes CSVGQGNYEAFF.

This clonotype was counted ten times or more. V is TRBV7-2 and J is TRBJ1-5, with D perhaps matching TRBD1 (6 bases). The CDR3 has 15 residues. V lost 6 bases and J lost 3, with 15 bases in between. CDR1 and CDR2 (germline): SGHTA, FQGNSA. The CDR3 is CASSLGQIINQPQHF. The CDR3 region has the DNA TGTGCCAGCAGTCTAGGACAGATCATCAATCAGCCCCAGCATTTT.

This clonotype was recorded at least ten times. One end of the junction is discordant with germline, which a read error may explain. This rearrangement joins TRBV15 to TRBJ2-7; 11 nucleotides agree with TRBD2. This CDR3 contains 13 residues. Germline lookup yields CDR1 LNHNV and CDR2 YYDKDF (reference sequence). CDR3 in amino acids: CATSRILTSGKFF. In nucleotides, the CDR3 is TGTGCCACCAGCAGAATACTGACTAGCGGGAAGTTCTTC.

This clonotype appeared many times. One junction end does not reproduce the germline sequence, and a read error may be involved. The chain has TRBV7-2 and TRBJ2-7; possible D gene TRBD1, 5 bases. The CDR3 has 14 amino acids. Germline V gene lookup returns CDR1 SGHTA and CDR2 FQGNSA. The CDR3 sequence is CASSLTRASYEQHF. The CDR3 region has the DNA TGTGCCAGCAGCCTAACCAGGGCCTCCTACGAGCAGCACTTC.

This clonotype was detected ten times or more. V usage is TRBV20-1 and J usage is TRBJ2-7; 10 bases line up with TRBD2. The V segment lost 3 bases and the J segment 3 bases; nucleotides outside the gene matches: 2. This CDR3 is 13 amino acids long. Germline V gene sequence: CDR1 DFQATT, CDR2 SNEGSKA (reference sequence). The CDR3 DNA sequence: TGCAGTGCTAGTGAGCGGGAGGGCTACGAGCAGTACTTC. Its protein product is CSASEREGYEQYF.

The table lists this clonotype with a few counts. This chain links TRBV6-2 or TRBV6-3 with TRBJ2-7; the D gene is possibly TRBD1 (5 bases). Germline CDR1 and CDR2: MNHEY and SVGEGT. The CDR3 length is 13 residues. Trimming cost V 7 bases and J 0 bases, with 10 bases left between them. Written as DNA, the CDR3 is TGTGCCAGCACTCGACAGAGCTCCTACGAGCAGTACTTC. Its translation is CASTRQSSYEQYF.

Many counts were recorded for this clonotype. The rearrangement joins TRBV12-3 or TRBV12-4 to TRBJ1-1; D gene unclear. V lost 6 bases and J 0 bases, leaving 23 bases between the germline ends. The CDR3 extends over 18 amino acids. This CDR3 reads CASSPNRAGILMNTEAFF. The CDR3 DNA reads TGTGCCAGCAGCCCAAACCGGGCGGGGATTTTAATGAACACTGAAGCTTTCTTT.